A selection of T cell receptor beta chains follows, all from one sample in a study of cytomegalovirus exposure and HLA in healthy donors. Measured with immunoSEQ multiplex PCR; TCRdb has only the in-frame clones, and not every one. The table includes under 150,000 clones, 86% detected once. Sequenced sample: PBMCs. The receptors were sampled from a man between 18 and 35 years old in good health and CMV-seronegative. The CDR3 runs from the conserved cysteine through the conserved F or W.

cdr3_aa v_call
CASSLIAVNAGGGEQETQYF TRBV28
CASSIQGGDTYEQYF TRBV19
CASSYADQETQYF TRBV6-6
CASSSQSASSYEQYF TRBV7-2
CASSDHIRGTSYNEQFF TRBV6-1
CASSPTYNEQFF TRBV5-1
CASSDRGNSPLHF TRBV2
CASSRGGGTDTQYF TRBV5-4
CASSLGRWGQKQETQYF TRBV11-3
CASSDGTSGSYEQYF TRBV10-2
CASSYSGSYFLYF TRBV5-6
CASSPDRGGEQYF TRBV7-2
CASRPLSGLAGINEQFF TRBV28
CASSEGGDQPQHF TRBV27
CASSSTGGANYGYTF TRBV11-3
CATSRGGQGSGVSPLHF TRBV15
CASRPSGQDYEQYF TRBV5-4
CAWTGGLAVTDTQYF TRBV30
CASSYSTGVREQFF TRBV6-5
CASSESRWGNQPQHF TRBV10-2
CAWSALVMNTEAFF TRBV30
CASSSGQRKGNTIYF TRBV5-1
CASSQGTGGNTGELFF TRBV13
CASSLVSATNEKLFF TRBV5-1
CASSLRWGYTEAFF TRBV7-9
CASSLGTTNTGELFF TRBV5-6
CASSYSSGGAGELFF TRBV6-5
CASSAGGISNEQYF TRBV5-1
CASSGGTGGNQPQHF TRBV6-6
CASSVVSGAADTQYF TRBV9
CASRPGQGAELFF TRBV11-2
CASTPTTDTQYF TRBV7-9
CASSLSGQTYEQYF TRBV5-1
CASSEYWHSSVGEQYF TRBV25-1
CASSGLRGRLNEKLFF TRBV4-1
CASSSGPYNEKLFF TRBV27
CASSFGGTVPYGYTF TRBV28
CASSWGGQWTIPNEQFF TRBV19
CAWSVQGTGRTEAFF TRBV30
CASSHDRGGYGYTF TRBV27
CASSIDRENTGELFF TRBV19
CASSPRQLFNSPLHF TRBV11-2
CATSRGGIPSYEQYF TRBV15
CASSATGGRSEQFF TRBV7-9
CACGTDDWDEQYF TRBV6-1
CAWSVLGLYGYTF TRBV30
CATDRPTNYGYTF TRBV6-1
CASEIPQGSGTGELFF TRBV28
CASSEYRGNTEAFF TRBV2
CASSRTEYQETQYF TRBV5-8
CAWSVFGTGIAEQYF TRBV30
CASSDSRGGVNEKLFF TRBV6-4
CASSELEVYSNQPQHF TRBV6-1
CASSLAGWGYTF TRBV5-1
CASSFWTGSNQPQHF TRBV7-2
CASRGPYNEQFF TRBV28
CASSESGQGTYGYTF TRBV6-1
CASSLGGGSSTEAFF TRBV7-6
CASSLAGVLDYGYTF TRBV11-2
CASQPIEGSGELFF TRBV4-1